This T cell receptor beta chain was observed in a study of blood T cells in healthy people across ages. This CDR3 spans 16 amino acids. V shed 10 bases and J shed 2 bases, with 24 bases lying between them. Alongside a J-beta primer mix, a sample-barcoded 5' primer served in a second PCR lasting about 7 to 11 cycles. TCRdb ran MiXCR on the 5' RACE reads and lists one entry per CDR3 protein. The data hold 1.2 million to 1.5 million distinct CDR3 sequences, with approximately 40% observed a single time. The receptor was derived from a woman aged 18-30 years in good health. The sample consisted of blood. The rearrangement joins TRBV12-3 or TRBV12-4 to TRBJ2-7; D possibly matches TRBD1 or TRBD2 (5 bases each). In DNA form, the CDR3 reads TGTGCCACCGAGGGCCCGGGCAGGGCAAGCGCCTACGAGCAGTACTTC. Protein sequence: CATEGPGRASAYEQYF.